The 12 T cell receptor beta chains given below trace back to one sample, sequenced in a study of T cell responses to AZD1222 COVID-19 vaccine (dated by TCRdb to the early 2020s). The label giving this sample's time point can be read as: baseline before first vaccination. Library prep was done by the immunoSEQ multiplex PCR assay. In TCRdb, the immuneACCESS table is reduced to in-frame sequences with V and J assigned. These tables do not hold every clone; where another copy was compared, an unresolved V gene accounts for under half, and the others remain unexplained. The sample yields roughly 180,000 clones; 91% were counted once. The ten largest clones add up to 1.9% of the sample. This specimen was peripheral blood, taken on day 0 of AZD1222 vaccination. All receptors come from an adult in good health.

This clone showed up just once. The V gene is TRBV12-3 or TRBV12-4, the J gene TRBJ1-2; a weak D match, TRBD1 (6 bases). This CDR3 comprises 11 residues. V was cut by 6 bases and J by 8 bases, with 10 bases left in between. CDR3 bases: TGTGCCAGCAGCTCAGGGGTCGGCTACACCTTC. Its translation: CASSSGVGYTF.

CDR3 sequence (DNA): TGTGCCACCAGTGAGGGAACAAACTCTGGAAACACCATATATTTT. Its protein product is CATSEGTNSGNTIYF. The J gene is TRBJ1-3, the V gene TRBV24-1; D not certain. V dropped 4 bases and J dropped 0 bases, with 9 bases sitting between them. This CDR3 region has 15 residues. The germline V gene has CDR1 KGHDR and CDR2 SFDVKD.

This clone showed up just once. The chain has TRBV2 and TRBJ2-7; D is ambiguous. V was clipped by 2 bases and J by 2 bases, with 16 bases between them. The CDR3 extends over 16 amino acids. Germline assignment: CDR1 SNHLY and CDR2 FYNNEI. CDR3 coding DNA: TGTGCCAGCAGTGAAAGGGCCGGACGAGGACCCTACGAGCAGTACTTC. Residues: CASSERAGRGPYEQYF. Complete variable domain (other parts from reference TRBV2 and TRBJ2-7): EPEVTQTPSHQVTQMGQEVILRCVPISNHLYFYWYRQILGQKVEFLVSFYNNEISEKSEIFDDQFSVERPDGSNFTLKIRSTKLEDSAMYFCASSERAGRGPYEQYFGPGTRLTVT.

This chain joins TRBV15 and TRBJ2-1; possible D gene TRBD2, 6 bases. The CDR3 contains 13 residues. Germline loops: CDR1 LNHNV, CDR2 YYDKDF (reference sequence). V lost 5 bases and J lost 5, with 10 bases in between. CDR3 bases: TGTGCCACCAGCCCCGGGACTCACAATGAGCAGTTCTTC. Its protein product is CATSPGTHNEQFF.

V usage is TRBV20-1 and J usage is TRBJ1-5; weak D call: TRBD1 (5 bases). CDR1 and CDR2 from the germline V gene are DFQATT and SNEGSKA (reference sequence). Trimming cost V 3 bases and J 6 bases, with 15 bases left between them. The CDR3 length is 14 residues. CDR3 region: CSASRGGAGQPQHF. The CDR3 DNA follows: TGCAGTGCTAGTAGAGGCGGGGCAGGTCAGCCCCAGCATTTT.

The chain joins TRBV9 to TRBJ1-1; no clear D. The CDR3 has 14 amino acids. Per germline, CDR1 SGDLS and CDR2 YYNGEE. The germline V and J ends were trimmed by 0 bases and 5 bases, with 11 bases remaining between them. CDR3 nucleotides: TGTGCCAGCAGCGTAGGCGCAGTTGGTACTGAAGCTTTCTTT. Its protein is CASSVGAVGTEAFF.

This chain joins TRBV14 and TRBJ1-2, with 9 bases identical to TRBD1. The CDR3 is 17 residues long. Unmatched junction bases numbered 7, after V lost 0 bases and J lost 2 bases. Germline CDR1 is SGHDN and CDR2 is FVKESK. The CDR3 sequence is CASSQDSMTGGNYGYTF. The CDR3 DNA is TGTGCCAGCAGCCAAGATTCCATGACAGGGGGAAACTATGGCTACACCTTC.

This chain connects TRBV7-8 to TRBJ1-1, with a weak D call TRBD1 (5 bases). This CDR3 comprises 13 residues. Germline CDR1 SGHVS, CDR2 FQNEAQ. V was cut by 10 bases and J by 5 bases, with 17 bases left in between. CDR3 nucleotides: TGTGCCACCCGGATGGGGGGGGGTACTGAAGCTTTCTTT. Protein: CATRMGGGTEAFF.

This chain links TRBV4-2 with TRBJ1-1; possibly TRBD1 for D (5 bases). This CDR3 spans 13 amino acids. Between the trimmed V and J ends, which lost 2 bases and 5 bases, there was a span of 9 bases. Germline V gene lookup returns CDR1 LGHNA and CDR2 YNFKEQ. This CDR3 reads CASSQRWGTEAFF. DNA for the CDR3: TGTGCCAGCAGCCAAAGATGGGGGACTGAAGCTTTCTTT.

This chain links TRBV6-8 with TRBJ2-7; D possibly uses TRBD1 or TRBD2 (5 bases each). CDR1 is MNHGY, CDR2 SAAAGT, per germline. The V gene lost 7 bases and the J gene lost 5 bases, with 24 bases spanning the gap. This CDR3 has 16 residues. CDR3 protein: CASKWGIIDRLHEQYF. The DNA for the CDR3 is TGTGCCAGCAAATGGGGGATTATTGACCGATTACACGAGCAGTACTTC.

This chain uses TRBV7-2 with TRBJ2-1, with 9 positions matching TRBD2. The CDR3 sequence is 15 residues long. The junction had 11 bases not matched to a gene; V was cut back by 6 bases and J by 8 bases. CDR1 and CDR2 from the germline V gene are SGHTA and FQGNSA. In DNA, the CDR3 is TGTGCCAGCAGTTTAAGCGGGGGGATCGTCCATGAGCAGTTCTTC. Its translation is CASSLSGGIVHEQFF. The full variable domain, rest sourced from reference TRBV7-2 and TRBJ2-1, is GAGVSQSPSNKVTEKGKDVELRCDPISGHTALYWYRQSLGQGLEFLIYFQGNSAPDKSGLPSDRFSAERTGGSVSTLTIQRTQQEDSAVYLCASSLSGGIVHEQFFGPGTRLTVL.

V and J are TRBV7-2 and TRBJ2-3; 9 bases agree with TRBD2. The CDR3 contains 15 residues. Germline V gene sequence: CDR1 SGHTA, CDR2 FQGNSA. The junction had 5 bases not matched to a gene; V was cut back by 7 bases and J by 0 bases. The CDR3 sequence: CASTPLAGSTDTQYF. In nucleotides, the CDR3 is TGTGCCAGCACCCCCCTAGCGGGAAGCACAGATACGCAGTATTTT.